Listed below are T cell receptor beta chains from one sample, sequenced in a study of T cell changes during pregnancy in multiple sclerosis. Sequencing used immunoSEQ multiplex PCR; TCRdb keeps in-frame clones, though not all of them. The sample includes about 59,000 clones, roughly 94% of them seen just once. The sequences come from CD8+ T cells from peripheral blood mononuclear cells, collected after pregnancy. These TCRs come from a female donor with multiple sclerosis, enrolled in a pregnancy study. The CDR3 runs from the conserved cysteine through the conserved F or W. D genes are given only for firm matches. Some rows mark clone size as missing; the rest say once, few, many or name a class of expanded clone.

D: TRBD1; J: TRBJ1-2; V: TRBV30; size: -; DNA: TGTGCCGGGCAAGGACAGGGACCTAACTATGGCTACACCTTC; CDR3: CAGQGQGPNYGYTF
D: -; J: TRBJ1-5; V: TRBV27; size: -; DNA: TGTGCCAGCAGTCTCCGCGGGCAGCCCCAGCATTTT; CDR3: CASSLRGQPQHF
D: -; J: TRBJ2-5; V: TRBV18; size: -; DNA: TGTGCCAGCTCACCACCGTCCTCTTGGGAGCAAGAGACCCAGTACTTC; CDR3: CASSPPSSWEQETQYF
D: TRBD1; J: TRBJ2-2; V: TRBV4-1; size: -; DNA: TGCGCCAGCAGCCCACCGGGACAGGGCACGAACACCGGGGAGCTGTTTTTT; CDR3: CASSPPGQGTNTGELFF
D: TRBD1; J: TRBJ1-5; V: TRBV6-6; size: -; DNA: TGTGCCAGCAGTACGGCGTCAGGGGGCTTTCAGCCCCAGCATTTT; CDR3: CASSTASGGFQPQHF
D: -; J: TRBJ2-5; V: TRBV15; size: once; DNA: TGTGCCACCAGCAGAGATCTCGGACAGCAAGAGACCCAGTACTTC; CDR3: CATSRDLGQQETQYF
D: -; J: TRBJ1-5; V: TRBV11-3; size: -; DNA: TGTGCCAGCAGCTTAAGGGGAAGCAATCAGCCCCAGCATTTT; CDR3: CASSLRGSNQPQHF
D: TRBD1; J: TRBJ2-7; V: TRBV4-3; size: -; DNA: TGCGCCAGCAGCCAGGGATTGGCAGGGGGCAACGAGCAGTACTTC; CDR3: CASSQGLAGGNEQYF
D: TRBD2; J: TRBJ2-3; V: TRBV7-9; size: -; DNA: TGTGCCAGCAGCTTTGTGGCGGGAGGGTCAGATACGCAGTATTTT; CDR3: CASSFVAGGSDTQYF
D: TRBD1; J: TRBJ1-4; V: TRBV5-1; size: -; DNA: TGCGCCAGCAGCTTGGAGGGACAGGGATATGAAAAACTGTTTTTT; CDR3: CASSLEGQGYEKLFF
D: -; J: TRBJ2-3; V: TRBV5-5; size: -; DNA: TGTGCCAGCAGCTGGGGAGCGGGCACAGATACGCAGTATTTT; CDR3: CASSWGAGTDTQYF
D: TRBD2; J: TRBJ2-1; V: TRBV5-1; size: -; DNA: TGCGCCATCCCACTAGCGGGAGGGAACTCCTACAATGAGCAGTTCTTC; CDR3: CAIPLAGGNSYNEQFF
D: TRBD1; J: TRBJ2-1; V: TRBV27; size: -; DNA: TGTGCCAGCAGTCGACAGACAGGGGAGGTCGGTAGCCCCTACAATGAGCAGTTCTTC; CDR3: CASSRQTGEVGSPYNEQFF
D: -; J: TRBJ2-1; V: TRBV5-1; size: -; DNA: TGCGCCAGTAAGCGGAGCTCCTACAATGAGCAGTTCTTC; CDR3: CASKRSSYNEQFF
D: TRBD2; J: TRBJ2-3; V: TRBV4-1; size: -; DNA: TGCGCCAGCAGCCAGAGACTAGCGGGGTACTCCACAGATACGCAGTATTTT; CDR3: CASSQRLAGYSTDTQYF
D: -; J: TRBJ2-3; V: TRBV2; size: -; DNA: TGTGCCAGTTTGGGCAAGGCGCCCGATCCAGATACGCAGTATTTT; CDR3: CASLGKAPDPDTQYF
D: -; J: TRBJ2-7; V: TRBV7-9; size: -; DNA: TGTGCCAGCAGCTCGAATGGGCCCTACGAGCAGTACTTC; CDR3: CASSSNGPYEQYF
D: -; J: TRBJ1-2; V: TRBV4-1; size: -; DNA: TGCGCCAGCAGCCACCTACTTACAGATAACTATGGCTACACCTTC; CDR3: CASSHLLTDNYGYTF
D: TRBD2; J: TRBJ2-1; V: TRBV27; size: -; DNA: TGTGCCAGCAGAGGGACTAGAGACAATGAGCAGTTCTTC; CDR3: CASRGTRDNEQFF
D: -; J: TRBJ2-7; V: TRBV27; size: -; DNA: TGTGCCAGCAGCTCCCTCTCCTACGAGCAGTACTTC; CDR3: CASSSLSYEQYF
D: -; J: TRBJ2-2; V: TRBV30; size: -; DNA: TGTGCCTGGAGCCGTTTCAGCGGGGAGCTGTTTTTT; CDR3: CAWSRFSGELFF
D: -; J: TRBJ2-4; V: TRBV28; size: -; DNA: TGTGCCAGCAGTCCTACCAGGGTATTAGCCAAAAACATTCAGTACTTC; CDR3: CASSPTRVLAKNIQYF
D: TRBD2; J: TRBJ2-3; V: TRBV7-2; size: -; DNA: TGTGCCAGCAGCCGTACACTAGCGGGTCCCCCAGATACGCAGTATTTT; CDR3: CASSRTLAGPPDTQYF
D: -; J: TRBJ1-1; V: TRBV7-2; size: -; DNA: TGTGCCAGCAGCTCGATGGGGACAGAAGCTTTCTTT; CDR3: CASSSMGTEAFF
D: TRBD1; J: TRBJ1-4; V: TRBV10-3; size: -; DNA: TGTGCCATCAGGGGGGGACAGATTAATGAAAAACTGTTTTTT; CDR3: CAIRGGQINEKLFF
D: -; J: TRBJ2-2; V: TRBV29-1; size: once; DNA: TGCAGCGTTGAATACGAGGGGGAGCTGTTTTTT; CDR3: CSVEYEGELFF
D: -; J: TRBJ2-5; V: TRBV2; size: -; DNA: TGTGCCACAGCCGGTCGACTGTATCAAGAGACCCAGTACTTC; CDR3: CATAGRLYQETQYF